Presented here are 31 T cell receptor beta chains from one specimen sequenced in a study of blood T cell repertoires in COVID-19. Assay: immunoSEQ multiplex PCR; the TCRdb copy retains only in-frame clones and omits some. The sample consists of about 20,000 clones, more than 85% of them appearing once. Sample: peripheral blood. These receptors came from a woman aged 45-65 years with active COVID-19.

The rearrangement uses TRBV27 and TRBJ1-4, with 7 bases that match TRBD1. From germline, CDR1 is MNHEY and CDR2 SMNVEV (reference sequence). The CDR3 covers 14 residues. The ends lost 8 bases at V and 7 bases at J; junction bases unmatched: 10. The CDR3 reads CASGPQGDGEKLFF. CDR3 DNA sequence: TGTGCCAGCGGACCTCAGGGGGACGGTGAAAAACTGTTTTTT.

The genes are TRBV28 and TRBJ2-7; 11 nucleotides align to TRBD2. CDR1 and CDR2 from the germline V gene are MDHEN and SYDVKM. The CDR3 runs to 15 residues. V shed 3 bases, J shed 5 bases, and the junction held 6 bases outside the gene matches. CDR3 DNA sequence: TGTGCCAGCAGTTTGTCTAGCGGGAGGAAAAACGAGCAGTACTTC. This sequence encodes CASSLSSGRKNEQYF. The entire variable domain, with the rest obtained from reference TRBV28 and TRBJ2-7, is as follows: DVKVTQSSRYLVKRTGEKVFLECVQDMDHENMFWYRQDPGLGLRLIYFSYDVKMKEKGDIPEGYSVSREKKERFSLILESASTNQTSMYLCASSLSSGRKNEQYFGPGTRLTVT.

The chain carries TRBV7-8 and TRBJ1-5, with 8 bases aligning to TRBD1. The CDR3 has 15 residues. V lost 1 base to trimming and J lost 7 bases; unmatched junction nucleotides: 6. Germline V gives CDR1 SGHVS, CDR2 FQNEAQ. CDR3 in amino acids: CASSLGQGLRQPQHF. For the CDR3, the DNA is TGTGCCAGCAGCTTAGGACAGGGGCTCCGGCAGCCCCAGCATTTT.

The V gene is TRBV10-2, the J gene TRBJ2-1; 15 nucleotides agree with TRBD2. The CDR3 loop spans 18 amino acids. In germline, CDR1 is WSHSY, CDR2 SAAADI. V shed 5 bases, J shed 7 bases, and the junction held 12 bases outside the gene matches. The CDR3: CASSSIGLAGGPRNEQFF. CDR3 DNA sequence: TGCGCCAGCAGTAGCATCGGACTAGCGGGAGGGCCCCGGAATGAGCAGTTCTTC.

The chain couples TRBV28 to TRBJ2-7; D not resolved. The CDR3 has 16 amino acids. The germline V gene encodes CDR1 MDHEN and CDR2 SYDVKM. V lost 7 bases, J lost 2 bases, and 21 bases lay in between. The CDR3 bases are TGTGCCAGCACCTCCCCCGGAGCCTCCTTAACCTACGAGCAGTACTTC. Translating it yields CASTSPGASLTYEQYF.

The chain uses TRBV3-1 (or the pseudogene TRBV3-2) and TRBJ1-4; D gene ambiguous. Germline assignment: CDR1 LGHDT and CDR2 YNNKEL (reference sequence). The CDR3 spans 17 residues. V lost 4 bases and J lost 0, with 15 bases in between. The CDR3, as DNA: TGTGCCAGCAGCCTTACATTGCACAGAACAACTAATGAAAAACTGTTTTTT. It codes for CASSLTLHRTTNEKLFF.

This clone was seen a single time. The chain links TRBV2 to TRBJ2-5; tentatively, D is TRBD2 (5 bases). Germline V gene lookup returns CDR1 SNHLY and CDR2 FYNNEI. The CDR3 is made up of 13 amino acids. Trimming took 5 bases from V and 4 from J, leaving 11 bases between them. CDR3 nucleotides: TGTGCCAGCAGTCTTGGGAGTGGAGAGACCCAGTACTTC. Translated: CASSLGSGETQYF.

The rearrangement uses TRBV6-5 and TRBJ1-2; a possible D gene is TRBD1 (5 bases). V was pared by 6 bases and J by 6 bases, with 17 bases between. The CDR3 length is 14 residues. The germline V gene encodes CDR1 MNHEY and CDR2 SVGAGI. CDR3: CASRTYRTRNGYTF. In nucleotides, the CDR3 is TGTGCCAGCAGAACCTACAGGACCCGGAATGGCTACACCTTC.

This sequence joins TRBV27 and TRBJ1-1, with unresolved D. Trimming cost V 3 bases and J 1 base, with 9 bases left between them. The germline V gene has CDR1 MNHEY and CDR2 SMNVEV (reference sequence). The CDR3 has 14 amino acids. Written as DNA, the CDR3 is TGTGCCAGCAGTTTTGGAGGTAGGAACACTGAAGCTTTCTTT. This codes for CASSFGGRNTEAFF.

This chain uses TRBV5-1 with TRBJ1-6; D call uncertain. The germline V and J ends were trimmed by 4 bases and 8 bases, with 13 bases remaining between them. CDR1 and CDR2 from the germline V gene are SGHRS and YFSETQ. The length of the CDR3 is 14 residues. The chain's CDR3 is CASSMNYEDSPLHF. The CDR3 coding sequence is TGCGCCAGCAGCATGAACTACGAGGATTCACCCCTCCACTTT.

The chain uses TRBV5-1 and TRBJ2-3, with D perhaps matching TRBD1 (5 bases). The ends were cut back, 5 bases at V and 2 bases at J, with 12 bases in the middle. The germline gives CDR1 SGHRS, CDR2 YFSETQ. The CDR3 extends over 14 amino acids. CDR3 in DNA: TGCGCCAGCAGGCGACAGCTTTACACAGATACGCAGTATTTT. This codes for CASRRQLYTDTQYF. Drawing the rest from reference TRBV5-1 and TRBJ2-3, the complete variable domain is KAGVTQTPRYLIKTRGQQVTLSCSPISGHRSVSWYQQTPGQGLQFLFEYFSETQRNKGNFPGRFSGRQFSNSRSEMNVSTLELGDSALYLCASRRQLYTDTQYFGPGTRLTVL.

V gene TRBV5-1 combines with J gene TRBJ2-3, with 9 bases lining up with TRBD2. V trimming: 0 bases; J trimming: 1 base; junction bases outside the gene matches: 15. CDR1 is SGHRS, CDR2 YFSETQ, per germline. This CDR3 has 20 amino acids. The CDR3 is CASSLGMTSGTRGGTDTQYF. DNA of the CDR3: TGCGCCAGCAGCTTGGGTATGACTAGCGGTACCAGAGGGGGCACAGATACGCAGTATTTT.

In this sample, this clone turned up a few times. CDR3 sequence: CASRRGEKLFF. The CDR3 DNA reads as TGTGCCAGCCGAAGGGGGGAAAAACTGTTTTTT. The chain carries TRBV3-1 (or the pseudogene TRBV3-2) and TRBJ1-4; possible D gene TRBD1, 6 bases. V was pared by 8 bases and J by 8 bases, with 9 bases between. Germline V gene data show CDR1 as LGHDT and CDR2 as YNNKEL (reference sequence). This CDR3 is 11 amino acids long.

CDR3 sequence (DNA): TGTGCCAGCAGCTTACCAGGGTACTCTGGAAACACCATATATTTT. Translating it yields CASSLPGYSGNTIYF. This rearrangement joins TRBV11-2 to TRBJ1-3; possibly TRBD1 for D (5 bases). V lost 2 bases and J lost 0, with 8 bases in between. The CDR3 totals 15 residues. In germline, CDR1 is SGHAT, CDR2 FQNNGV.

V gene TRBV2 combines with J gene TRBJ2-2; D ambiguous. Germline values: CDR1 SNHLY, CDR2 FYNNEI. The ends were cut back, 6 bases at V and 7 bases at J, with 3 bases in the middle. The CDR3 is 10 residues long. The CDR3, as DNA: TGTGCCAGCAGCCGCGGGGAGCTGTTTTTT. It is translated as CASSRGELFF.

The chain uses TRBV5-4 and TRBJ2-1; 11 nucleotides align to TRBD2. V shed 0 bases and J 4 bases; nucleotides not matched to a gene: 9. Germline V CDR1 and CDR2: SGHNT, YYREEE (reference sequence). This CDR3 region has 18 residues. The CDR3 nucleotides are TGTGCCAGCAGCTTGGCTTTGGCTAGCGGGAGGCCGTACAATGAGCAGTTCTTC. Translation gives CASSLALASGRPYNEQFF. The full variable domain, with the rest looked up from reference TRBV5-4 and TRBJ2-1, is ETGVTQSPTHLIKTRGQQVTLRCSSQSGHNTVSWYQQALGQGPQFIFQYYREEENGRGNFPPRFSGLQFPNYSSELNVNALELDDSALYLCASSLALASGRPYNEQFFGPGTRLTVL.

J is TRBJ2-1 and V is TRBV10-3; 12 nucleotides match TRBD2. V gave up 5 bases and J gave up 4 bases; unmatched junction bases: 6. This CDR3 region has 16 residues. Germline CDR1 and CDR2: ENHRY and SYGVKD. CDR3 residues: CAISTPGLAGYNEQFF. The CDR3 nucleotides are TGTGCCATCAGTACACCGGGACTAGCGGGTTACAATGAGCAGTTCTTC.

This chain links TRBV7-8 with TRBJ2-1, with no clear D. The CDR3 totals 15 residues. Trimming took 3 bases from V and 1 from J, leaving 10 bases between them. Germline lookup yields CDR1 SGHVS and CDR2 FQNEAQ. CDR3 in amino acids: CASSFSSSSYNEQFF. The CDR3 bases are TGTGCCAGCAGCTTTAGTTCTAGTTCCTACAATGAGCAGTTCTTC. Together with reference TRBV7-8 and TRBJ2-1, the CDR3 gives the full variable domain: GAGVSQSPRYKVAKRGQDVALRCDPISGHVSLFWYQQALGQGPEFLTYFQNEAQLDKSGLPSDRFFAERPEGSVSTLKIQRTQQEDSAVYLCASSFSSSSYNEQFFGPGTRLTVL.

DNA of the CDR3: TGCGCCAGCAGCCGAACCGACACTTACACTGAAGCTTTCTTT. It yields the protein CASSRTDTYTEAFF. The gene calls are TRBV5-1 and TRBJ1-1; D is undetermined. Germline assignment: CDR1 SGHRS and CDR2 YFSETQ. Trimming removed 4 bases from V and 3 bases from J, with 13 bases in between. The CDR3 extends over 14 amino acids.

The V call is TRBV7-2, the J call TRBJ2-7, with 10 bases that match TRBD2. V shed 1 base, J shed 5 bases, and the junction held 8 bases outside the gene matches. This CDR3 is 16 amino acids long. CDR1 is SGHTA, CDR2 FQGNSA, per germline. CDR3 sequence reads: CASSLEVASGSHEQYF. Written as DNA, the CDR3 is TGTGCCAGCAGCTTAGAAGTGGCTAGCGGGAGCCACGAGCAGTACTTC.

The V and J genes are TRBV19 and TRBJ2-1; 7 nucleotides align to TRBD1. V shed 5 bases, J shed 0 bases, and the junction held 4 bases outside the gene matches. The CDR3 is 15 amino acids. Looked up from germline, CDR1 is LNHDA and CDR2 is SQIVND (reference sequence). CDR3 in amino acids: CASSPGTASYNEQFF. CDR3 coding DNA: TGTGCCAGTAGTCCCGGGACAGCCTCCTACAATGAGCAGTTCTTC.

The chain has TRBV28 and TRBJ2-7; 9 bases match TRBD1. This CDR3 region has 13 residues. The V gene's germline CDR1 is MDHEN and CDR2 SYDVKM. V trimming: 8 bases; J trimming: 4 bases; junction bases outside the gene matches: 6. CDR3 amino acids: CASSTGGIYEQYF. CDR3 coding DNA: TGTGCCAGCTCCACAGGGGGCATTTACGAGCAGTACTTC.

The genes are TRBV27 and TRBJ1-1; weak D call: TRBD1 (6 bases). The CDR3 contains 17 residues. V lost 1 base to trimming and J lost 3 bases, with 18 bases between them. The germline V gene has CDR1 MNHEY and CDR2 SMNVEV (reference sequence). DNA of the CDR3: TGTGCCAGCAGTTTATATAACCTAGGGGGTCTGGACACTGAAGCTTTCTTT. This sequence encodes CASSLYNLGGLDTEAFF.

The chain employs TRBV5-6 and TRBJ2-1, with 8 nucleotides matching TRBD1. Germline V gene data show CDR1 as SGHDT and CDR2 as YYEEEE. After removal of 2 bases from V and 2 bases from J, the junction contained 3 bases not matched to a gene. The CDR3 consists of 15 residues. CDR3 nucleotide sequence: TGTGCCAGCAGCTTTGACAGGGGCCCCTACAATGAGCAGTTCTTC. Amino acid sequence: CASSFDRGPYNEQFF. The complete variable domain, with remaining parts taken from reference TRBV5-6 and TRBJ2-1, reads DAGVTQSPTHLIKTRGQQVTLRCSPKSGHDTVSWYQQALGQGPQFIFQYYEEEERQRGNFPDRFSGHQFPNYSSELNVNALLLGDSALYLCASSFDRGPYNEQFFGPGTRLTVL.

This rearrangement joins TRBV27 to TRBJ2-7; 9 bases map to TRBD2. The germline CDR1 and CDR2 sequences are MNHEY and SMNVEV (reference sequence). CDR3 size: 14 residues. J lost 4 bases, V lost 6 bases, and 7 bases had no gene match. The CDR3 reads CASSPSAGGYEQYF. The CDR3 DNA reads TGTGCCAGCAGCCCGTCGGCGGGAGGGTACGAGCAGTACTTC.

This clone was counted a single time. This sequence joins TRBV29-1 and TRBJ2-1, with TRBD1 identical over 8 bases. CDR1 is SQVTM and CDR2 is ANQGSEA in the germline V gene. J lost 5 bases, V lost 8 bases, and 11 bases had no gene match. The CDR3 has 14 residues. The CDR3 sequence is CSSDRGVRNNEQFF. DNA of the CDR3: TGCAGCAGCGACAGGGGAGTAAGAAACAATGAGCAGTTCTTC.

CDR3 DNA sequence: TGTGCCAGCAGCGTAGGAGCGGGAGGGTGGAATGAGCAGTTCTTC. Translated, it gives CASSVGAGGWNEQFF. The rearrangement links TRBV9 to TRBJ2-1; TRBD2 aligns across 10 bases. V trimming: 0 bases; J trimming: 7 bases; junction bases outside the gene matches: 4. CDR1 is SGDLS, CDR2 YYNGEE, per germline. The CDR3 has 15 residues.

This clone was seen just once. The CDR3 coding sequence is TGTGCCAGCAGGGGGCAGGGTCTCTACGAGCAGTACTTC. Its protein is CASRGQGLYEQYF. The chain carries TRBV28 and TRBJ2-7, with a tentative D call TRBD1 (5 bases). There are 13 residues in the CDR3. From germline, CDR1 is MDHEN and CDR2 SYDVKM. V dropped 6 bases and J dropped 3 bases, with 12 bases sitting between them.

The chain couples TRBV5-5 to TRBJ1-2; TRBD1 aligns across 7 bases. This CDR3 contains 15 residues. CDR1 SGHKS and CDR2 YYEKEE come from the germline V gene (reference sequence). The J segment lost 2 bases and the V segment lost 0 bases, leaving 4 bases of the junction unmatched. CDR3 loop: CASSLGDSLNYGYTF. In nucleotides, the CDR3 is TGTGCCAGCAGCTTGGGGGACAGCCTAAACTATGGCTACACCTTC.

The chain has TRBV7-2 and TRBJ1-1; 8 bases are a match to TRBD1. Germline CDR1 is SGHTA and CDR2 is FQGNSA. The CDR3 sequence is 15 residues long. V trimming: 3 bases; J trimming: 4 bases; junction bases outside the gene matches: 7. The CDR3: CASSFPLTGATEAFF. Written as DNA, the CDR3 is TGTGCCAGCAGCTTCCCCCTGACAGGGGCCACTGAAGCTTTCTTT.

The gene calls are TRBV28 and TRBJ2-1, with TRBD2 matching 8 bases. V shed 6 bases, J shed 0 bases, and the junction held 4 bases outside the gene matches. The CDR3 consists of 15 residues. Looked up from germline, CDR1 is MDHEN and CDR2 is SYDVKM. CDR3 DNA sequence: TGTGCCAGCAGACCACTAGCGGACTCCTACAATGAGCAGTTCTTC. This encodes CASRPLADSYNEQFF. Using reference TRBV28 and TRBJ2-1 for the parts outside the CDR3, the full variable domain is DVKVTQSSRYLVKRTGEKVFLECVQDMDHENMFWYRQDPGLGLRLIYFSYDVKMKEKGDIPEGYSVSREKKERFSLILESASTNQTSMYLCASRPLADSYNEQFFGPGTRLTVL.